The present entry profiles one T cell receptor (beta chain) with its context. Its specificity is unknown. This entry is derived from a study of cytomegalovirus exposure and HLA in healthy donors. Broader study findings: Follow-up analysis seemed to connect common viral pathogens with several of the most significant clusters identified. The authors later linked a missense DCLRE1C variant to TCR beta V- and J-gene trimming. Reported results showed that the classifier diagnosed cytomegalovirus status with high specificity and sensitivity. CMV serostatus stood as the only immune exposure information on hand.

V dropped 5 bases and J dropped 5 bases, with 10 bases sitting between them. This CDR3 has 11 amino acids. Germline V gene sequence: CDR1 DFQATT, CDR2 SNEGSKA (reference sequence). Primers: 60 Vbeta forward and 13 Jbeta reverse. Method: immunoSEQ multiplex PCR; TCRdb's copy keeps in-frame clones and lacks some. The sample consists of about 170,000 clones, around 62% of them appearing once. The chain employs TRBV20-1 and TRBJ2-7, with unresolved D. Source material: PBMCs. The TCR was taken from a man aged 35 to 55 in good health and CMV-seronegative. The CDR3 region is CSAPTSDEQYF. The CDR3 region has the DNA TGCAGTGCTCCAACATCCGACGAGCAGTACTTC.